This is a list of T cell receptor beta chains from one sample in a study of blood T cell repertoires in COVID-19. The method was immunoSEQ multiplex PCR; TCRdb's version includes in-frame clones alone and lacks a portion of them. This table has more than 90,000 clones, roughly 86% appearing once. Sequenced sample: peripheral blood. All receptors come from a man aged 35 to 55 with acute or convalescent COVID-19. Both conserved end residues are part of each CDR3. Fields, in order: D gene, clone size, V gene, J gene, CDR3 protein, CDR3 DNA. The D gene is left open where the match is weak. Clone size is shown for a subset of rows, as once, few, many or a class of expanded clone.

D gene: TRBD1
clone size: once
V gene: TRBV30
J gene: TRBJ1-1
CDR3 protein: CAWMTGYMNTEAFF
CDR3 DNA: TGTGCCTGGATGACAGGGTACATGAACACTGAAGCTTTCTTT

D gene: TRBD1
clone size: few
V gene: TRBV30
J gene: TRBJ1-5
CDR3 protein: CAWGPTGQGFQPQHF
CDR3 DNA: TGTGCCTGGGGACCCACGGGACAGGGCTTTCAGCCCCAGCATTTT

D gene: -
clone size: -
V gene: TRBV11-2
J gene: TRBJ1-3
CDR3 protein: CASSLDGPPSSGNTIYF
CDR3 DNA: TGTGCCAGCAGCTTAGATGGGCCCCCGAGCTCTGGAAACACCATATATTTT

D gene: TRBD2
clone size: -
V gene: TRBV18
J gene: TRBJ2-2
CDR3 protein: CASSPRAGVGTGELFF
CDR3 DNA: TGTGCCAGCTCACCAAGAGCGGGAGTGGGGACCGGGGAGCTGTTTTTT

D gene: TRBD1
clone size: -
V gene: TRBV29-1
J gene: TRBJ2-1
CDR3 protein: CSGGQVYNEQFF
CDR3 DNA: TGCAGCGGTGGACAGGTTTACAATGAGCAGTTCTTC

D gene: TRBD1
clone size: few
V gene: TRBV7-9
J gene: TRBJ2-7
CDR3 protein: CASSAKGARTHEQYF
CDR3 DNA: TGTGCCAGCAGCGCCAAGGGGGCCAGGACCCACGAGCAGTACTTC

D gene: TRBD2
clone size: -
V gene: TRBV5-1
J gene: TRBJ2-1
CDR3 protein: CASSLGLANNEQFF
CDR3 DNA: TGCGCCAGCAGCTTGGGACTAGCGAACAATGAGCAGTTCTTC

D gene: -
clone size: -
V gene: TRBV24-1
J gene: TRBJ1-1
CDR3 protein: CATMNRGTNTEAFF
CDR3 DNA: TGTGCCACCATGAATAGGGGCACAAACACTGAAGCTTTCTTT

D gene: -
clone size: -
V gene: TRBV19
J gene: TRBJ2-3
CDR3 protein: CASSIIEGSTDTQYF
CDR3 DNA: TGTGCCAGTAGTATAATTGAGGGCAGCACAGATACGCAGTATTTT

D gene: TRBD1
clone size: -
V gene: TRBV24-1
J gene: TRBJ1-5
CDR3 protein: CATSDESTGVHQPQHF
CDR3 DNA: TGTGCCACCAGTGACGAGTCAACAGGGGTGCATCAGCCCCAGCATTTT

D gene: TRBD2
clone size: -
V gene: TRBV2
J gene: TRBJ2-7
CDR3 protein: CASSDRGSSYEQYF
CDR3 DNA: TGTGCCAGCAGTGATCGCGGGAGTTCCTACGAGCAGTACTTC

D gene: -
clone size: once
V gene: TRBV5-8
J gene: TRBJ1-4
CDR3 protein: CASSSVVRSATNEKLFF
CDR3 DNA: TGTGCCAGCAGCTCGGTTGTGAGGAGCGCAACTAATGAAAAACTGTTTTTT

D gene: -
clone size: once
V gene: TRBV11-2
J gene: TRBJ1-2
CDR3 protein: CASSQSGAWYGYTF
CDR3 DNA: TGTGCCAGCAGCCAGAGCGGGGCTTGGTACGGCTACACCTTC

D gene: -
clone size: once
V gene: TRBV7-9
J gene: TRBJ1-2
CDR3 protein: CASSPRTQNFYGYTF
CDR3 DNA: TGTGCCAGCAGCCCTCGGACTCAAAACTTCTATGGCTACACCTTC

D gene: -
clone size: -
V gene: TRBV7-2
J gene: TRBJ1-1
CDR3 protein: CASSLFAGMNTEAFF
CDR3 DNA: TGTGCCAGCAGCTTATTCGCAGGCATGAACACTGAAGCTTTCTTT

D gene: TRBD1
clone size: few
V gene: TRBV9
J gene: TRBJ1-1
CDR3 protein: CASSAHRDRVSEAFF
CDR3 DNA: TGTGCCAGCAGCGCCCACCGGGACAGGGTTTCTGAAGCTTTCTTT

D gene: -
clone size: -
V gene: TRBV6-5
J gene: TRBJ2-5
CDR3 protein: CASSYSGAGRQETQYF
CDR3 DNA: TGTGCCAGCAGTTACTCGGGCGCGGGCCGCCAAGAGACCCAGTACTTC

D gene: -
clone size: -
V gene: TRBV15
J gene: TRBJ1-1
CDR3 protein: CATSNTLQVNTEAFF
CDR3 DNA: TGTGCCACCAGCAACACATTACAGGTGAACACTGAAGCTTTCTTT

D gene: TRBD1
clone size: -
V gene: TRBV7-8
J gene: TRBJ2-3
CDR3 protein: CASSLGQGLTDTQYF
CDR3 DNA: TGTGCCAGCAGCTTAGGACAGGGTCTCACAGATACGCAGTATTTT

D gene: -
clone size: few
V gene: TRBV6-5
J gene: TRBJ2-5
CDR3 protein: CASRPDFGEGETQYF
CDR3 DNA: TGTGCCAGCAGGCCCGACTTCGGGGAAGGGGAGACCCAGTACTTC

D gene: TRBD1
clone size: -
V gene: TRBV3-1/TRBV3-2
J gene: TRBJ1-1
CDR3 protein: CASSSSGTGDPEAFF
CDR3 DNA: TGTGCCAGCAGCTCCTCCGGGACAGGGGACCCCGAAGCTTTCTTT

D gene: TRBD1
clone size: -
V gene: TRBV5-1
J gene: TRBJ1-4
CDR3 protein: CASSLPGTGGLEKLFF
CDR3 DNA: TGCGCCAGCAGCTTACCCGGGACAGGGGGTCTTGAAAAACTGTTTTTT

D gene: TRBD1
clone size: -
V gene: TRBV18
J gene: TRBJ2-3
CDR3 protein: CASSPDVGQGPDTQYF
CDR3 DNA: TGTGCCAGCTCACCAGACGTTGGACAGGGTCCAGATACGCAGTATTTT

D gene: TRBD1
clone size: -
V gene: TRBV24-1
J gene: TRBJ2-1
CDR3 protein: CASSSGQGINEQFF
CDR3 DNA: TGTGCCAGCTCATCGGGACAGGGGATCAATGAGCAGTTCTTC

D gene: TRBD1
clone size: once
V gene: TRBV5-8
J gene: TRBJ1-5
CDR3 protein: CASSRQGGQPQHF
CDR3 DNA: TGTGCCAGCAGCCGACAGGGCGGACAGCCCCAGCATTTT

D gene: -
clone size: -
V gene: TRBV30
J gene: TRBJ1-1
CDR3 protein: CASLRGSLTEAFF
CDR3 DNA: TGTGCCTCCCTAAGGGGGAGTCTGACTGAAGCTTTCTTT

D gene: TRBD2
clone size: -
V gene: TRBV7-8
J gene: TRBJ2-1
CDR3 protein: CASSQKAAGVVYNEQFF
CDR3 DNA: TGTGCCAGCAGCCAAAAAGCGGCGGGAGTTGTTTACAATGAGCAGTTCTTC

D gene: -
clone size: -
V gene: TRBV11-1
J gene: TRBJ2-4
CDR3 protein: CASSPGEAKNIQYF
CDR3 DNA: TGTGCCAGCAGCCCCGGGGAAGCCAAAAACATTCAGTACTTC

D gene: TRBD2
clone size: -
V gene: TRBV13
J gene: TRBJ2-5
CDR3 protein: CASSPRRTSGLQETQYF
CDR3 DNA: TGTGCCAGCAGCCCGAGACGGACTAGCGGACTACAAGAGACCCAGTACTTC

D gene: -
clone size: -
V gene: TRBV6-2/TRBV6-3
J gene: TRBJ2-1
CDR3 protein: CASSSNLAGDEQFF
CDR3 DNA: TGTGCCAGCAGTTCCAATCTAGCTGGCGATGAGCAGTTCTTC

D gene: -
clone size: -
V gene: TRBV7-9
J gene: TRBJ2-6
CDR3 protein: CASSLQGGSGANVLTF
CDR3 DNA: TGTGCCAGCAGCTTACAGGGGGGCTCTGGGGCCAACGTCCTGACTTTC

D gene: TRBD1
clone size: -
V gene: TRBV7-2
J gene: TRBJ1-4
CDR3 protein: CASSAGGQSNEKLFF
CDR3 DNA: TGTGCCAGCAGCGCAGGGGGACAGTCTAATGAAAAACTGTTTTTT

D gene: TRBD2
clone size: -
V gene: TRBV11-3
J gene: TRBJ2-3
CDR3 protein: CASSPGTSGNTDTQYF
CDR3 DNA: TGTGCCAGCAGCCCCGGGACTAGCGGGAACACAGATACGCAGTATTTT

D gene: -
clone size: -
V gene: TRBV5-4
J gene: TRBJ2-6
CDR3 protein: CASTGSGANVLTF
CDR3 DNA: TGTGCCAGCACGGGATCTGGGGCCAACGTCCTGACTTTC

D gene: TRBD1
clone size: -
V gene: TRBV19
J gene: TRBJ2-5
CDR3 protein: CASSPARDRGGETQYF
CDR3 DNA: TGTGCCAGTAGTCCAGCCCGGGACAGGGGCGGGGAGACCCAGTACTTC

D gene: -
clone size: -
V gene: TRBV6-5
J gene: TRBJ1-6
CDR3 protein: CASRQSGPYNSPLHF
CDR3 DNA: TGTGCCAGCAGACAAAGCGGCCCCTATAATTCACCCCTCCACTTT

D gene: TRBD1
clone size: -
V gene: TRBV18
J gene: TRBJ1-3
CDR3 protein: CASSPSGQGRNTIYF
CDR3 DNA: TGTGCCAGCTCACCGTCTGGACAGGGGCGAAACACCATATATTTT

D gene: -
clone size: -
V gene: TRBV18
J gene: TRBJ1-6
CDR3 protein: CASSPLSGEWPPLHF
CDR3 DNA: TGTGCCAGCTCACCACTTTCAGGGGAATGGCCACCCCTCCACTTT

D gene: -
clone size: -
V gene: TRBV15
J gene: TRBJ1-4
CDR3 protein: CATSRNMDTQLFF
CDR3 DNA: TGTGCCACCAGCAGAAATATGGACACGCAACTGTTTTTT

D gene: -
clone size: -
V gene: TRBV2
J gene: TRBJ1-1
CDR3 protein: CASHRSNTEAFF
CDR3 DNA: TGTGCCAGTCACAGATCGAACACTGAAGCTTTCTTT

D gene: TRBD2
clone size: -
V gene: TRBV6-2/TRBV6-3
J gene: TRBJ2-2
CDR3 protein: CASSYPGLAGGRSEYTGELFF
CDR3 DNA: TGTGCCAGCAGTTACCCGGGACTAGCGGGGGGACGGAGTGAGTACACCGGGGAGCTGTTTTTT

D gene: TRBD1
clone size: -
V gene: TRBV7-9
J gene: TRBJ2-7
CDR3 protein: CASSPLGGQGGGKQYF
CDR3 DNA: TGTGCCAGCAGCCCCCTGGGGGGACAGGGGGGTGGCAAGCAGTACTTC

D gene: -
clone size: -
V gene: TRBV19
J gene: TRBJ1-5
CDR3 protein: CASSISSLPPQHF
CDR3 DNA: TGTGCCAGTAGTATTAGCAGCCTTCCGCCCCAGCATTTT

D gene: -
clone size: -
V gene: TRBV5-1
J gene: TRBJ2-3
CDR3 protein: CASSSGGPTSTDTQYF
CDR3 DNA: TGCGCCAGCAGCTCTGGGGGCCCTACTAGCACAGATACGCAGTATTTT

D gene: TRBD2
clone size: once
V gene: TRBV6-5
J gene: TRBJ2-7
CDR3 protein: CASSYPGLETYEQYF
CDR3 DNA: TGTGCCAGCAGTTACCCCGGACTAGAAACCTACGAGCAGTACTTC

D gene: TRBD2
clone size: once
V gene: TRBV5-1
J gene: TRBJ2-1
CDR3 protein: CASSPLTGLEVTEQFF
CDR3 DNA: TGCGCCAGCAGCCCCTTAACGGGACTAGAAGTCACTGAGCAGTTCTTC

D gene: -
clone size: once
V gene: TRBV5-1
J gene: TRBJ2-3
CDR3 protein: CASSLEPGLTDTQYF
CDR3 DNA: TGCGCCAGCAGCTTGGAGCCAGGGCTCACAGATACGCAGTATTTT

D gene: TRBD1
clone size: -
V gene: TRBV5-1
J gene: TRBJ1-1
CDR3 protein: CASSLVGSGQDTEAFF
CDR3 DNA: TGCGCCAGCAGCTTGGTGGGGTCCGGACAGGACACTGAAGCTTTCTTT